The 14 T cell receptor beta chains below were found in one sample sequenced in a study of blood T cells in healthy people across ages. Sample-barcoded 5' priming and a J-beta primer mix drove a second PCR of about 6 to 12 cycles. One entry per CDR3 protein results from TCRdb running MiXCR on the 5' RACE reads. The repertoire holds about 940,000 distinct CDR3 sequences, about 48% seen once, with roughly 12% in the top ten. Sequences were obtained from blood. The receptors derive from a young man in good health.

The chain has TRBV4-1 and TRBJ1-3; D is unresolved. Germline assignment: CDR1 MGHRA and CDR2 YSYEKL. Trimming removed 2 bases at V and 2 bases at J, with 10 bases between. CDR3 length: 15 residues. CDR3 loop: CASSQFEVTGNTIYF. The CDR3, as DNA: TGCGCCAGCAGCCAATTTGAAGTAACTGGAAACACCATATATTTT.

This clonotype was seen more than once but under ten times. The chain combines TRBV20-1 with TRBJ2-7; 8 nucleotides align to TRBD2. With V trimmed by 5 bases and J by 3 bases, 9 bases remained unmatched. The CDR3 has 14 amino acids. The germline gives CDR1 DFQATT, CDR2 SNEGSKA (reference sequence). The CDR3 sequence: CSARKGLGFYEQYF. For the CDR3, the DNA is TGCAGTGCTCGCAAGGGACTAGGTTTCTACGAGCAGTACTTC.

The chain is built from TRBV6-2 or TRBV6-3 and TRBJ2-7; D not resolved. V was clipped by 6 bases and J by 2 bases, with 11 bases between them. This CDR3 is 13 amino acids long. CDR1 and CDR2 from the germline V gene are MNHEY and SVGEGT. CDR3 protein: CASRKHSTYEQYF. The CDR3 region has the DNA TGTGCCAGCAGAAAACACTCTACCTACGAGCAGTACTTC.

The chain is built from TRBV6-2 or TRBV6-3 and TRBJ2-7; TRBD1 is a possible D gene (6 bases). Between the trimmed V and J ends, which lost 6 bases and 3 bases, there was a span of 18 bases. In germline, CDR1 is MNHEY, CDR2 SVGEGT. CDR3 length: 15 residues. The CDR3: CASRDLDSSNYEQYF. The CDR3 DNA sequence: TGTGCCAGCAGGGACCTGGACAGCTCAAACTACGAGCAGTACTTC.

As to this clonotype: This may be a read error, as it is one base from a much larger clone. This chain connects TRBV4-2 to TRBJ2-7, with 8 bases aligning to TRBD2. Per germline, CDR1 LGHNA and CDR2 YNFKEQ. J lost 7 bases, V lost 1 base, and 12 bases had no gene match. This CDR3 spans 16 amino acids. CDR3 nucleotides: TGTGCCAGCAGCCAAGCCCGGGGGGGCCTTCACAATGAGCAGTACTTC. Protein sequence: CASSQARGGLHNEQYF.

The V gene is TRBV28, the J gene TRBJ2-7; 8 bases fit TRBD1. Germline lookup yields CDR1 MDHEN and CDR2 SYDVKM. J lost 3 bases, V lost 6 bases, and 7 bases had no gene match. The CDR3 totals 14 residues. As DNA, the CDR3 is TGTGCCAGCAGGACTCCAGGGGGCTACTACGAGCAGTACTTC. Protein: CASRTPGGYYEQYF. Full variable domain (rest looked up from reference TRBV28 and TRBJ2-7): DVKVTQSSRYLVKRTGEKVFLECVQDMDHENMFWYRQDPGLGLRLIYFSYDVKMKEKGDIPEGYSVSREKKERFSLILESASTNQTSMYLCASRTPGGYYEQYFGPGTRLTVT.

This clonotype was detected ten times or more. The genes are TRBV5-5 and TRBJ2-7; no definite D call. From germline, CDR1 is SGHKS and CDR2 YYEKEE (reference sequence). The CDR3 consists of 14 residues. Trimming removed 3 bases at V and 4 bases at J, with 14 bases between. CDR3 sequence: CASSSLAGMYEQYF. The DNA of the CDR3 is TGTGCCAGCAGCTCCTTAGCCGGAATGTACGAGCAGTACTTC.

The chain couples TRBV4-1 to TRBJ1-6; D gene unclear. Per the germline V gene, CDR1 is MGHRA and CDR2 is YSYEKL. Trimming shortened V by 0 bases and J by 11 bases, and 17 bases separated the two germline ends. This CDR3 spans 16 amino acids. In DNA form, the CDR3 reads TGCGCCAGCAGCCAAGATTATTCGGGCGGGCTCACACCCCTCCACTTT. As protein: CASSQDYSGGLTPLHF.

As for this clonotype: This may arise from a read error, as a much more abundant clone is one base away. V is TRBV7-2 and J is TRBJ2-4; 8 bases are shared with TRBD2. TRBJ2-7 matches the DNA end more closely, so the J call is doubtful. This CDR3 has 13 residues. In germline, CDR1 is SGHTA, CDR2 FQGNSA. CDR3 sequence reads: CASSWTSFYEQYF. For the CDR3, the DNA is TGTGCCAGCAGCTGGACTAGCTTCTACGAGCAGTACTTC.

This clonotype was found a few times. V gene TRBV7-3 combines with J gene TRBJ2-7; 9 bases align to TRBD1. The CDR3 has 17 amino acids. Trimming took 5 bases from V and 4 from J; bases not matched to a gene: 15. Germline loops: CDR1 SGHTA, CDR2 FQGTGA. The CDR3 region is CASSPTALGQGSYEQYF. Written as DNA, the CDR3 is TGTGCCAGCAGCCCCACGGCTCTGGGACAGGGTTCGTACGAGCAGTACTTC.

This clonotype was picked up one time. The chain uses TRBV27 and TRBJ2-1, with TRBD2 as a possible D gene (5 bases). Germline V CDR1 and CDR2: MNHEY, SMNVEV (reference sequence). Trimming cost V 3 bases and J 4 bases, with 13 bases left between them. CDR3 size: 15 residues. This CDR3 is CASSLPGINYNEQFF. CDR3 sequence (DNA): TGTGCCAGCAGTTTGCCCGGGATCAATTACAATGAGCAGTTCTTC.

The chain employs TRBV12-3 or TRBV12-4 and TRBJ2-5; D may be TRBD1 (6 bases). This CDR3 spans 13 amino acids. Trimming removed 5 bases from V and 5 bases from J, with 12 bases in between. Here the CDR3 reads CASSLGGIETQYF. CDR3 nucleotides: TGTGCCAGCAGTCTAGGGGGAATCGAGACCCAGTACTTC.

This clonotype is a singleton in its sample. The chain uses TRBV3-1 and TRBJ2-4; 7 bases match TRBD1. Germline values: CDR1 LGHDT, CDR2 YNNKEL (reference sequence). The CDR3 is 15 amino acids. J lost 0 bases, V lost 3 bases, and 2 bases had no gene match. The CDR3 bases are TGTGCCAGCAGCCAGACAGGGATAGCCAAAAACATTCAGTACTTC. Protein sequence: CASSQTGIAKNIQYF.

V is TRBV4-1 and J is TRBJ1-6; 7 bases align to TRBD1. CDR3 size: 15 residues. Losses at the gene ends were 3 bases for V and 10 bases for J; bases not matched to a gene: 9. Germline V gene sequence: CDR1 MGHRA, CDR2 YSYEKL. CDR3: CASSQVDREGSPLHF. CDR3 in DNA: TGCGCCAGCAGCCAGGTCGACAGGGAGGGATCACCCCTCCACTTT.